Listed here are 28 T cell receptor beta chains from one sample, sequenced in a study of T cell repertoires in cytomegalovirus infection. TCRdb re-analysed the reads in MiXCR, keeping a single row per CDR3 protein. The data show fewer than 250,000 distinct CDR3 sequences, more than 9% seen once. Sequencing input: PBMCs. The receptors derive from a human donor in good health (CMV status not recorded). Some clones in this sample may be carry-over from other donors' samples.

The chain recombines TRBV20-1 with TRBJ1-2; 9 nucleotides match TRBD1. CDR1 and CDR2 from the germline V gene are DFQATT and SNEGSKA (reference sequence). V lost 1 base and J lost 7; bases outside the gene matches: 10. The CDR3 runs 15 residues. In DNA, the CDR3 is TGCAGTGCTAGAGCCCCTCGGGACAGGGAATCTGGCTACACCTTC. Amino acids: CSARAPRDRESGYTF.

This clonotype has at least ten counts. The chain links TRBV28 to TRBJ2-7; 9 positions match TRBD1. V shed 5 bases and J 1 base; nucleotides not matched to a gene: 6. The CDR3 length is 15 residues. In germline, CDR1 is MDHEN, CDR2 SYDVKM. DNA for the CDR3: TGTGCCAGCAGTCCCACCGGGACAGGGTCCTACGAGCAGTACTTC. As protein: CASSPTGTGSYEQYF.

The V and J genes are TRBV20-1 and TRBJ1-6; 9 bases match TRBD1. Germline CDR1 reads DFQATT; CDR2 reads SNEGSKA (reference sequence). The CDR3 runs 18 residues. V lost 1 base and J lost 0; bases outside the gene matches: 7. The CDR3 protein is CSARVQGQGNSYNSPLHF. The CDR3 nucleotides are TGCAGTGCTAGAGTCCAGGGACAGGGAAACTCCTATAATTCACCCCTCCACTTT.

This chain uses TRBV24-1 with TRBJ2-3, with TRBD1 as a possible D gene (6 bases). This CDR3 is 15 amino acids long. Deletions cut 4 bases from V and 1 base from J, with 11 bases between. Looked up from germline, CDR1 is KGHDR and CDR2 is SFDVKD. CDR3 loop: CATSEGNRGTDTQYF. For the CDR3, the DNA is TGTGCCACCAGTGAGGGGAACAGGGGCACAGATACGCAGTATTTT.

This clonotype was counted only a few times. The chain links TRBV28 to TRBJ1-3, with 7 bases fitting TRBD1. There are 16 residues in the CDR3. The V gene's germline CDR1 is MDHEN and CDR2 SYDVKM. The V and J ends lost 3 bases and 3 bases, in that order; junction bases with no gene match: 8. As DNA, the CDR3 is TGTGCCAGCAGTTTTGGGGGACAGTCTTTTGGAAACACCATATATTTT. As protein: CASSFGGQSFGNTIYF.

The rearrangement joins TRBV14 to TRBJ1-2; D perhaps matches TRBD1 (6 bases). With 4 bases removed from V and 6 bases from J, the gap between germline ends came to 18 bases. Germline V gene lookup returns CDR1 SGHDN and CDR2 FVKESK. The CDR3 has 15 amino acids. CDR3 DNA sequence: TGTGCCAGCAGCCTCCACCAACAGGGTCTCGATGGCTACACCTTC. It translates to CASSLHQQGLDGYTF.

The chain uses TRBV20-1 and TRBJ2-1; TRBD2 matches at 13 bases. Germline V gene sequence: CDR1 DFQATT, CDR2 SNEGSKA (reference sequence). The V segment lost 5 bases and the J segment 7 bases; nucleotides outside the gene matches: 8. CDR3 length equals 15 residues. In DNA, the CDR3 is TGCAGTGCTTTACTAGCGGGAGGGCCTACGAATGAGCAGTTCTTC. This encodes CSALLAGGPTNEQFF.

This clonotype appeared a single time. A much larger clone differs from this one at a single base, so this may be a read error. J is TRBJ1-1 and V is TRBV19, with a possible D match to TRBD1 (5 bases). Looked up from germline, CDR1 is LNHDA and CDR2 is SQIVND (reference sequence). The CDR3 extends over 11 amino acids. CDR3 in amino acids: CASSPGGEAIF. The CDR3 region has the DNA TGTGCCAGTTCCCCGGGAGGGGAAGCTATCTTT.

V usage is TRBV5-6 and J usage is TRBJ1-1; D might be TRBD1 (6 bases). The CDR3 totals 15 residues. The V end was cut by 5 bases, the J end by 2 bases, with 16 bases between. CDR1 and CDR2 from the germline V gene are SGHDT and YYEEEE. The CDR3 DNA follows: TGTGCCAGCAGTAAGGGGGGCACGACAAACACTGAAGCTTTCTTT. Its translation is CASSKGGTTNTEAFF.

This clonotype was detected ten times or more. The genes are TRBV19 and TRBJ1-1; weak D call: TRBD1 (6 bases). This CDR3 has 16 residues. Germline CDR1 LNHDA, CDR2 SQIVND (reference sequence). V gave up 3 bases and J gave up 4 bases, with 18 bases separating them. CDR3 coding DNA: TGTGCCAGTAGTATCGGGACAAGCCAGGGGCGCACTGAAGCTTTCTTT. It encodes CASSIGTSQGRTEAFF.

The table lists this clonotype with a few counts. The genes are TRBV6-2 or TRBV6-3 and TRBJ2-1; D not certain. Trimming took off 2 bases at V and 14 bases at J, with 13 bases between the two ends. CDR1 and CDR2 (germline): MNHEY, SVGEGT. The CDR3 has 12 residues. The CDR3 spells CASSYLSLEKFF. The CDR3 nucleotides are TGTGCCAGCAGTTACCTCTCCCTAGAAAAGTTCTTC.

There are many counts of this clonotype. The V and J genes are TRBV5-5 and TRBJ2-3; D remains ambiguous. This CDR3 contains 15 residues. Germline CDR1 SGHKS, CDR2 YYEKEE (reference sequence). V lost 4 bases to trimming and J lost 3 bases, with 15 bases between them. The CDR3 sequence: CASSHDPVYTDTQYF. The CDR3 DNA reads as TGTGCCAGCAGCCACGACCCTGTCTATACAGATACGCAGTATTTT.

This clonotype was seen a few times. CDR3 amino acids: CASNPGQTNTGELFF. The CDR3 DNA reads as TGTGCCAGTAACCCAGGGCAGACGAACACCGGGGAGCTGTTTTTT. The chain is built from TRBV19 and TRBJ2-2; perhaps TRBD1 as D (5 bases). The V gene lost 7 bases and the J gene lost 0 bases, with 12 bases spanning the gap. CDR1 is LNHDA, CDR2 SQIVND, per germline (reference sequence). The CDR3 runs to 15 residues.

CDR3 residues: CASSPGLTNYEQYF. CDR3 sequence (DNA): TGTGCCAGCAGTCCGGGACTGACGAACTACGAGCAGTACTTC. The chain links TRBV28 to TRBJ2-7; TRBD2 is a possible D gene (6 bases). The CDR3 covers 14 residues. V dropped 5 bases and J dropped 3 bases, with 14 bases sitting between them. Germline V gene sequence: CDR1 MDHEN, CDR2 SYDVKM.

This clonotype was recorded many times. This chain connects TRBV7-9 to TRBJ2-1; possible D gene TRBD1, 6 bases. Looked up from germline, CDR1 is SEHNR and CDR2 is FQNEAQ (reference sequence). V gave up 5 bases and J gave up 7 bases, with 9 bases separating them. The length of the CDR3 is 12 residues. In DNA, the CDR3 is TGTGCCAGCAGCCCTACAGGGAATGAGCAGTTCTTC. It codes for CASSPTGNEQFF.

This clonotype was seen only a few times. The chain is built from TRBV28 and TRBJ2-6; D is undetermined. CDR3 length: 16 amino acids. Germline V gene data show CDR1 as MDHEN and CDR2 as SYDVKM. V shed 1 base and J shed 2 bases, with 9 bases lying between them. The DNA for the CDR3 is TGTGCCAGCAGTTTATCGGTGGCTGCTGGGGCCAACGTCCTGACTTTC. Translating gives CASSLSVAAGANVLTF.

This clonotype was counted at least ten times. The rearrangement links TRBV7-3 to TRBJ2-7; 7 nucleotides line up with TRBD2. The J segment lost 5 bases and the V segment lost 2 bases, leaving 6 bases of the junction unmatched. Germline-derived CDR1 and CDR2 are SGHTA and FQGTGA. This CDR3 is 14 amino acids long. The CDR3 loop is CASSLEAGRNEQYF. In nucleotides, the CDR3 is TGTGCCAGCAGCTTAGAAGCCGGGAGGAACGAGCAGTACTTC.

This clonotype was detected only a few times. The V gene is TRBV20-1, the J gene TRBJ2-3, with 10 nucleotides matching TRBD1. Germline trimming cut 2 bases from V and 4 bases from J; bases unmatched to any gene: 6. From germline, CDR1 is DFQATT and CDR2 SNEGSKA (reference sequence). This CDR3 is built from 15 residues. Here the CDR3 reads CSARSDRGLADTQYF. The CDR3 bases are TGCAGTGCTAGATCCGACAGGGGGCTGGCAGATACGCAGTATTTT.

The chain is built from TRBV20-1 and TRBJ2-1, with D hard to call. The CDR3 sequence is 12 residues long. Trimming removed 5 bases from V and 5 bases from J, with 10 bases in between. Germline CDR1 reads DFQATT; CDR2 reads SNEGSKA (reference sequence). DNA for the CDR3: TGCAGTGCTCCGACTTTGGACAATGAGCAGTTCTTC. Translated, it gives CSAPTLDNEQFF.

This clonotype was seen many times. This chain joins TRBV19 and TRBJ2-4; perhaps TRBD2 as D (6 bases). The germline V and J ends were trimmed by 1 base and 0 bases, with 7 bases remaining between them. Germline V gives CDR1 LNHDA, CDR2 SQIVND (reference sequence). CDR3 length equals 15 residues. This CDR3 reads CASSIGGTAKNIQYF. The CDR3 nucleotides read TGTGCCAGTAGTATAGGCGGGACAGCCAAAAACATTCAGTACTTC. Together with reference TRBV19 and TRBJ2-4, the CDR3 gives the full variable domain: DGGITQSPKYLFRKEGQNVTLSCEQNLNHDAMYWYRQDPGQGLRLIYYSQIVNDFQKGDIAEGYSVSREKKESFPLTVTSAQKNPTAFYLCASSIGGTAKNIQYFGAGTRLSVL.

The CDR3 region is CATLPGVAGAGELFF. The CDR3 region has the DNA TGTGCCACCCTCCCGGGTGTAGCGGGAGCTGGGGAGCTGTTTTTT. V is TRBV6-2 or TRBV6-3 and J is TRBJ2-2; 9 nucleotides match TRBD2. Germline CDR1 is MNHEY and CDR2 is SVGEGT. The CDR3 loop spans 15 amino acids. V dropped 10 bases and J dropped 8; count of bases not matched to a gene: 14.

The V and J genes are TRBV7-2 and TRBJ1-2, with D perhaps matching TRBD1 (6 bases). CDR1 SGHTA and CDR2 FQGNSA come from the germline V gene. V shed 0 bases and J shed 1 base, with 12 bases lying between them. There are 16 residues in the CDR3. The CDR3 protein is CASSLAGGSDNYGYTF. The CDR3 DNA sequence: TGTGCCAGCAGCTTAGCTGGGGGCAGCGATAACTATGGCTACACCTTC.

V is TRBV29-1 and J is TRBJ1-2, with D maybe TRBD1 (5 bases). The CDR3 totals 11 residues. Germline CDR1 reads SQVTM; CDR2 reads ANQGSEA. V lost 4 bases, J lost 10 bases, and 13 bases lay in between. DNA for the CDR3: TGCAGCGTTGCGGGGCAGGGCGACTACACCTTC. Translated, it gives CSVAGQGDYTF.

This clonotype came up a few times. The rearrangement uses TRBV9 and TRBJ2-7; 11 nucleotides align to TRBD1. The germline V gene encodes CDR1 SGDLS and CDR2 YYNGEE. The V gene end was trimmed by 3 bases and the J gene end by 4 bases; junction bases not matched to a gene: 9. This CDR3 has 16 residues. CDR3 amino acids: CASSAREGTGGYEQYF. CDR3 DNA: TGTGCCAGCAGCGCCCGAGAGGGGACAGGGGGGTACGAGCAGTACTTC.

This clonotype was recorded at least ten times. This chain joins TRBV7-2 and TRBJ1-3; TRBD1 is a possible D gene (6 bases). Trimming stripped 3 bases from V and 1 base from J, with 13 bases between. This CDR3 comprises 16 residues. Looked up from germline, CDR1 is SGHTA and CDR2 is FQGNSA. Written as DNA, the CDR3 is TGTGCCAGCAGCTTGAGGACAGTTGGTTCTGGAAACACCATATATTTT. Amino acid sequence: CASSLRTVGSGNTIYF.

This clonotype has just a few counts. The V and J genes are TRBV7-3 and TRBJ2-3; a weak D match, TRBD2 (5 bases). The CDR3 has 14 amino acids. Germline V gives CDR1 SGHTA, CDR2 FQGTGA. V lost 3 bases and J 4 bases, leaving 11 bases between the germline ends. CDR3 sequence (DNA): TGTGCCAGCAGCTTGAGACGGGGTGCAGATACGCAGTATTTT. Translated, it gives CASSLRRGADTQYF.

The DNA for the CDR3 is TGTGCCAGCAGCCGACAGGTAGCAGATACGCAGTATTTT. Protein product: CASSRQVADTQYF. The chain recombines TRBV5-4 with TRBJ2-3; tentatively, D is TRBD1 (6 bases). The CDR3 covers 13 residues. Trimming cost V 4 bases and J 4 bases, with 10 bases left between them. CDR1 and CDR2 (germline): SGHNT, YYREEE (reference sequence).

The J gene is TRBJ2-7, the V gene TRBV19, with a weak D call TRBD1 (5 bases). The CDR3 is made up of 14 amino acids. CDR1 and CDR2 from the germline V gene are LNHDA and SQIVND (reference sequence). V gave up 6 bases and J gave up 1 base, with 13 bases separating them. This chain's CDR3 is CASSLQAGSYEQYF. The CDR3 DNA sequence: TGTGCCAGTAGCCTACAGGCTGGGTCCTACGAGCAGTACTTC.